Listed below are T cell receptor beta chains from one sample, sequenced in a study of blood T cell repertoires in COVID-19. The method was immunoSEQ multiplex PCR; TCRdb's version includes in-frame clones alone and lacks a portion of them. The sample carries about 200,000 clones, approximately 82% recorded once. The sample comprised peripheral blood. These receptors all stem from a woman aged 40-49 years with acute or convalescent COVID-19. Both conserved end residues are part of each CDR3. A D gene is named only where the DNA matches it firmly. The listing skips clone size in some rows; elsewhere it reads once, few, many or a size class.

j_call	d_call	clone_size	v_call	cdr3_length	cdr3_aa	cdr3_nt
TRBJ1-6	-	-	TRBV5-5	12	CASSLYEAALHF	TGTGCCAGCAGCTTGTATGAAGCGGCTCTCCACTTT
TRBJ1-2	-	-	TRBV14	15	CASSLRTETIYGYTF	TGTGCCAGCAGCCTTCGGACAGAAACTATCTATGGCTACACCTTC
TRBJ2-1	TRBD2	-	TRBV28	14	CASRQAGGAHEQFF	TGTGCCAGCAGACAGGCCGGGGGGGCGCATGAGCAGTTCTTC
TRBJ2-6	-	-	TRBV30	15	CAWSVSGSGANVLTF	TGTGCCTGGAGTGTATCGGGCTCTGGGGCCAACGTCCTGACTTTC
TRBJ2-6	-	-	TRBV30	17	CAWSVQKGLSGANVLTF	TGTGCCTGGAGTGTACAAAAGGGACTCTCTGGGGCCAACGTCCTGACTTTC
TRBJ2-7	-	-	TRBV29-1	11	CSVERGYEQYF	TGCAGCGTTGAAAGGGGATACGAGCAGTACTTC
TRBJ1-2	TRBD1	-	TRBV27	11	CASSRRTGYTF	TGTGCCAGCAGCCGCCGGACAGGGTACACCTTC
TRBJ1-6	-	-	TRBV29-1	15	CSVERGHSGKTPLHF	TGCAGCGTTGAACGGGGACACTCAGGGAAAACACCCCTCCACTTT
TRBJ2-3	-	once	TRBV7-8	16	CASSPPRPGKGDTQYF	TGTGCCAGCAGCCCCCCCCGGCCAGGGAAGGGAGATACGCAGTATTTT
TRBJ1-1	TRBD1	-	TRBV11-2	13	CASTRDRAGEAFF	TGTGCCAGCACCCGTGACAGGGCCGGTGAAGCTTTCTTT
TRBJ2-1	-	-	TRBV27	15	CASSFSGGTYNEQFF	TGTGCCAGCAGTTTTTCCGGGGGTACTTACAATGAGCAGTTCTTC
TRBJ2-3	TRBD2	-	TRBV2	17	CASSPSGLAGGTDTQYF	TGTGCCAGCAGTCCTTCCGGACTAGCGGGGGGCACAGATACGCAGTATTTT
TRBJ2-7	-	-	TRBV18	14	CASSRQDTSYEQYF	TGTGCCAGCTCCCGTCAGGACACCTCCTACGAGCAGTACTTC
TRBJ1-2	TRBD1	-	TRBV5-1	15	CASSLNRGRGYGYTF	TGCGCCAGCAGCTTAAACAGGGGGCGAGGATATGGCTACACCTTC
TRBJ2-7	TRBD2	-	TRBV11-2	15	CASSLDRTSGGEQYF	TGTGCCAGCAGCTTAGATCGAACTAGCGGGGGGGAGCAGTACTTC
TRBJ2-7	TRBD1	-	TRBV24-1	13	CATSSGQSYEQYF	TGTGCCACCAGCTCGGGACAGTCCTACGAGCAGTACTTC
TRBJ2-4	-	-	TRBV20-1	11	CSASGENIQYF	TGCAGTGCTAGCGGGGAAAACATTCAGTACTTC
TRBJ2-7	TRBD2	-	TRBV3-1/TRBV3-2	15	CASSQSGTTAYEQYF	TGTGCCAGCAGCCAATCCGGGACTACCGCCTACGAGCAGTACTTC
TRBJ2-7	TRBD1	-	TRBV5-5	14	CASDPGTAIYEQYF	TGTGCCAGCGACCCCGGGACAGCCATCTACGAGCAGTACTTC
TRBJ1-2	-	-	TRBV6-5	14	CASKNRVSTYGYTF	TGTGCCAGCAAGAACAGGGTCTCTACCTATGGCTACACCTTC
TRBJ1-1	TRBD1	-	TRBV19	15	CASSIPADRGPEAFF	TGTGCCAGTAGTATCCCCGCCGACAGGGGTCCCGAAGCTTTCTTT
TRBJ2-1	TRBD2	-	TRBV7-2	16	CASSPPGLAGFNEQFF	TGTGCCAGCAGCCCGCCGGGACTAGCGGGTTTCAATGAGCAGTTCTTC
TRBJ1-1	TRBD1	-	TRBV18	16	CASSHRTGIGDTEAFF	TGTGCCAGCTCGCATCGGACAGGGATTGGGGACACTGAAGCTTTCTTT
TRBJ1-2	-	once	TRBV5-4	13	CASSLPERYGYTF	TGTGCCAGCAGCTTGCCGGAGAGGTATGGCTACACCTTC
TRBJ1-3	-	-	TRBV7-2	15	CASSFRGSPGNTIYF	TGTGCCAGCAGCTTCCGGGGGTCCCCTGGAAACACCATATATTTT
TRBJ1-2	-	-	TRBV5-6	13	CASSAQGWGGYTF	TGTGCCAGCAGCGCTCAGGGGTGGGGTGGCTACACCTTC
TRBJ2-2	-	-	TRBV7-8	14	CASSLSSRTGELFF	TGTGCCAGCAGCTTATCAAGCCGGACCGGGGAGCTGTTTTTT
TRBJ2-5	TRBD2	few	TRBV9	15	CASSVVTGGQETQYF	TGTGCCAGCAGCGTAGTCACGGGGGGCCAAGAGACCCAGTACTTC
TRBJ2-2	TRBD2	-	TRBV11-2	16	CASSTRTSGNTGELFF	TGTGCCAGCAGCACCCGGACTAGCGGGAACACCGGGGAGCTGTTTTTT
TRBJ2-1	TRBD1	-	TRBV6-5	15	CASNQRDRAYNEQFF	TGTGCCAGCAACCAACGGGACAGGGCCTACAATGAGCAGTTCTTC
TRBJ1-1	TRBD1	-	TRBV3-1/TRBV3-2	15	CASSQEGGPYTEAFF	TGTGCCAGCAGCCAAGAAGGGGGCCCCTACACTGAAGCTTTCTTT
TRBJ2-5	TRBD2	-	TRBV27	16	CASSVIWASGIETQYF	TGTGCCAGCAGCGTGATCTGGGCTAGCGGGATCGAGACCCAGTACTTC
TRBJ2-7	TRBD1	-	TRBV5-5	15	CASSRPGTGSYEQYF	TGTGCCAGCAGCCGACCCGGGACAGGGAGCTACGAGCAGTACTTC
TRBJ2-3	-	-	TRBV5-4	15	CASSFQSGSTDTQYF	TGTGCCAGCAGCTTCCAGAGCGGCAGCACAGATACGCAGTATTTT
TRBJ2-1	-	-	TRBV20-1	11	CSASRVEEQFF	TGCAGTGCTAGCCGGGTGGAGGAGCAGTTCTTC
TRBJ2-1	-	-	TRBV7-9	16	CASSAATRPGYNEQFF	TGTGCCAGCAGCGCCGCGACTAGGCCGGGGTACAATGAGCAGTTCTTC
TRBJ1-1	TRBD1	once	TRBV29-1	13	CSAGTGGATEAFF	TGCAGCGCCGGGACAGGGGGTGCCACTGAAGCTTTCTTT
TRBJ1-6	TRBD1	-	TRBV30	18	CAWSLRTGAGPRNSPLHF	TGTGCCTGGAGTCTTAGAACAGGGGCCGGTCCCCGTAATTCACCCCTCCACTTT
TRBJ1-1	-	-	TRBV10-3	13	CAISENMNTEAFF	TGTGCCATCAGTGAGAATATGAACACTGAAGCTTTCTTT
TRBJ2-2	TRBD1	-	TRBV5-6	15	CASSKTGGGTGELFF	TGTGCCAGCAGCAAGACAGGGGGCGGCACCGGGGAGCTGTTTTTT
TRBJ1-3	-	-	TRBV14	13	CASSQRLRETIYF	TGTGCCAGCAGCCAACGACTACGTGAGACCATATATTTT
TRBJ1-3	TRBD1	-	TRBV9	16	CASSAGGTFSGNTIYF	TGTGCCAGCAGCGCAGGGGGGACTTTCTCTGGAAACACCATATATTTT
TRBJ1-3	TRBD1	-	TRBV5-5	17	CASSLAGGGASGNAIYF	TGTGCCAGCAGCTTGGCCGGAGGGGGCGCGTCGGGAAACGCCATATATTTT
TRBJ2-1	-	-	TRBV6-7	17	CASSQWGDLSSYNEQFF	TGTGCCAGCAGCCAATGGGGGGACCTTAGCTCCTACAATGAGCAGTTCTTC
TRBJ2-4	-	-	TRBV27	14	CASSLSLAKNIQYF	TGTGCCAGCAGTTTATCCTTAGCCAAAAACATTCAGTACTTC
TRBJ1-1	TRBD1	-	TRBV11-3	13	CASSSGQGGDAFF	TGTGCCAGCAGCTCCGGACAGGGGGGTGATGCTTTCTTT
TRBJ2-7	TRBD2	-	TRBV11-2	12	CATRTSGYEQYF	TGTGCCACCAGGACTAGCGGCTACGAGCAGTACTTC
TRBJ2-3	-	-	TRBV21-1	16	CASSKGVTSGTDTQYF	TGTGCCAGCAGCAAAGGAGTGACTAGCGGCACAGATACGCAGTATTTT
TRBJ1-5	TRBD1	-	TRBV19	16	CASSIRGPGSYQPQHF	TGTGCCAGTAGTATCAGGGGGCCAGGATCTTATCAGCCCCAGCATTTT
TRBJ1-5	-	-	TRBV3-1/TRBV3-2	14	CASSQGSGNQPQHF	TGTGCCAGCAGCCAAGGCTCAGGCAATCAGCCCCAGCATTTT
TRBJ2-3	TRBD2	-	TRBV13	16	CASSQRTERGEDTQYF	TGTGCCAGCAGCCAACGAACGGAGCGGGGGGAAGATACGCAGTATTTT
TRBJ2-6	-	few	TRBV11-2	18	CASSLTPIEADGANVLTF	TGTGCCAGCAGCCTTACGCCAATTGAAGCGGATGGGGCCAACGTCCTGACTTTC
TRBJ2-1	TRBD2	-	TRBV9	15	CASSVTSGSYNEQFF	TGTGCCAGCAGCGTAACTAGCGGGAGCTACAATGAGCAGTTCTTC
TRBJ2-5	TRBD2	-	TRBV7-2	17	CASSLAPVGGEQETQYF	TGTGCCAGCAGCTTAGCCCCGGTGGGGGGGGAACAAGAGACCCAGTACTTC
TRBJ2-3	TRBD1	few	TRBV20-1	14	CSASKRQGGDTQYF	TGCAGTGCTAGTAAAAGACAGGGGGGAGATACGCAGTATTTT
TRBJ2-5	-	-	TRBV5-6	14	CASSLRLVGETQYF	TGTGCCAGCAGCTTGCGACTAGTTGGAGAGACCCAGTACTTC
TRBJ2-7	-	-	TRBV10-1	14	CASSLGSGAYEQYF	TGCGCCAGCAGCTTAGGATCCGGGGCCTACGAGCAGTACTTC
TRBJ2-3	TRBD2	few	TRBV4-1	16	CASSQSPSGGSDTQYF	TGCGCCAGCAGCCAATCGCCCAGCGGGGGGTCAGATACGCAGTATTTT
TRBJ2-1	TRBD1	-	TRBV2	16	CASSFGTGVSYNEQFF	TGTGCCAGCAGTTTCGGGACAGGGGTCTCCTACAATGAGCAGTTCTTC